This passage covers 4 T cell receptor beta chains from one sample sequenced in a study of T cell repertoires in cytomegalovirus infection. TCRdb reanalysed the reads using MiXCR and keeps one entry per CDR3 protein. The sample lists fewer than 900,000 distinct CDR3 sequences; about 29% were seen once. The antigens for these receptors are not known. The sequencing here drew on cultured CD8+ T cells from PBMCs, taken from culture after CMV antigen stimulation. These TCRs come from a human donor in good health (CMV status not recorded). Some clones in this sample may be carry-over from other donors' samples.

This sequence joins TRBV6-8 and TRBJ1-6; tentatively, D is TRBD1 (6 bases). Germline V gene data show CDR1 as MNHGY and CDR2 as SAAAGT. This CDR3 has 13 residues. CDR3 nucleotide sequence: TGTGTCACCCACAGGGATACGAATTCACCCCTCCACTTT. This translates into CVTHRDTNSPLHF.

This clonotype was seen only a few times. The genes are TRBV4-2 and TRBJ2-1; 13 positions match TRBD2. Losses at the gene ends were 2 bases for V and 8 bases for J; bases not matched to a gene: 6. Germline V lookup: CDR1 LGHNA, CDR2 YNFKEQ. The CDR3 covers 16 residues. CDR3 protein: CASSQLTSGGGDEQFF. The DNA of the CDR3 is TGTGCCAGCAGCCAACTCACTAGCGGGGGGGGAGATGAGCAGTTCTTC.

The V gene is TRBV29-1, the J gene TRBJ2-1, with TRBD2 matching 14 bases. CDR3 length equals 16 residues. V lost 4 bases, J lost 0 bases, and 2 bases stayed unmatched. The V gene's germline CDR1 is SQVTM and CDR2 ANQGSEA. The CDR3 spells CSVAGLAGGSYNEQFF. The CDR3 DNA reads TGCAGCGTTGCCGGACTAGCGGGGGGCTCCTACAATGAGCAGTTCTTC.

V gene TRBV6-5 combines with J gene TRBJ2-4, with D perhaps matching TRBD1 (6 bases). V was clipped by 5 bases and J by 0 bases, with 20 bases between them. Germline V gene data show CDR1 as MNHEY and CDR2 as SVGAGI. CDR3 length equals 18 residues. The CDR3 sequence is CASSPGTPSPRAKNIQYF. For the CDR3, the DNA is TGTGCCAGCAGTCCCGGGACACCCTCCCCCCGAGCCAAAAACATTCAGTACTTC.